The clone carrying this TCR beta chain was recorded a few times. This specimen comes from a study of blood T cell repertoires in COVID-19. Whole-study context: From the United States, Italy and Spain came samples of acute and convalescent COVID-19.

Some clones are missing from TCRdb's copy, which holds only in-frame ones; the method was immunoSEQ multiplex PCR. The data contain fewer than 50,000 clones, roughly 73% of them seen just once; the ten biggest clones take up 61%. This CDR3 region has 14 residues. Trimming removed 8 bases at V and 4 bases at J, with 14 bases between. Germline V gene lookup returns CDR1 LNHDA and CDR2 SQIVND (reference sequence). The receptor was derived from a man aged 80 or over with acute or convalescent COVID-19. V is TRBV19 and J is TRBJ1-4; D possibly corresponds to TRBD1 (5 bases). The sample comprised peripheral blood. The CDR3 loop is CASRPGRSNEKLFF. The CDR3 DNA reads TGTGCCAGTCGTCCAGGGCGGAGTAATGAAAAACTGTTTTTT.